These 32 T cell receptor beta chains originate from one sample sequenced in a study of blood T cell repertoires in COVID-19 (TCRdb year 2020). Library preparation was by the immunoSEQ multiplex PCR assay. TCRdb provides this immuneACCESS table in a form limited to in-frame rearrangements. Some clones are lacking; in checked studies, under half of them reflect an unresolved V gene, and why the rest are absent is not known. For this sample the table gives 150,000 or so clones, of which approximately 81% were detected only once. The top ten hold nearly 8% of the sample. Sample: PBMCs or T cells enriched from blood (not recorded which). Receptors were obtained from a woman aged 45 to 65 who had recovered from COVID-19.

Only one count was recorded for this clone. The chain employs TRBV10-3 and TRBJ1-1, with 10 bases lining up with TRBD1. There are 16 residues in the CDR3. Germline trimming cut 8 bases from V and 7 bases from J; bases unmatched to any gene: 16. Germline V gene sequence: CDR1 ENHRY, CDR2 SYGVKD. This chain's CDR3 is CAISRGQGKGGGEAFF. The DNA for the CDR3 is TGTGCCATCTCGAGGGGACAGGGGAAGGGTGGTGGTGAAGCTTTCTTT.

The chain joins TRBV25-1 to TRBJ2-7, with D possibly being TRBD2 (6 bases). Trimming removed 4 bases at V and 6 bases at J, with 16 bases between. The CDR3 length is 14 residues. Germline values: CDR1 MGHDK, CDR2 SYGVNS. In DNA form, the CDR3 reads TGTGCCAGCAGTGGTTTTGGGGGGATGTTCGAGCAGTACTTC. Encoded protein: CASSGFGGMFEQYF.

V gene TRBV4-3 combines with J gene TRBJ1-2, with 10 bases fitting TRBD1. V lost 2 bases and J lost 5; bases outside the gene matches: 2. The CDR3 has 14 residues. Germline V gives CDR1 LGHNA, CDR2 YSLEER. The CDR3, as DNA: TGCGCCAGCAGCCAAATGGACAGGGGGTATGGCTACACCTTC. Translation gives CASSQMDRGYGYTF.

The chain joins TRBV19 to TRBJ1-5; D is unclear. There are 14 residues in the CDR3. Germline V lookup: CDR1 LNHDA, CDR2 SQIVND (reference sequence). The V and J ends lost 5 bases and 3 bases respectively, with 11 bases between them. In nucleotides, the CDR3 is TGTGCCAGTAGTCAAGTCCACTTCAATCAGCCCCAGCATTTT. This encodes CASSQVHFNQPQHF.

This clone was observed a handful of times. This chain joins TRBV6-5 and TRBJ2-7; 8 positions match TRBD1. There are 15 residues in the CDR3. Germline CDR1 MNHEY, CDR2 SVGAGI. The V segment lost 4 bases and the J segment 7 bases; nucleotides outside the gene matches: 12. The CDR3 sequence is CASSSYGTGVGEQYF. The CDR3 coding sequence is TGTGCCAGCAGTTCGTACGGGACAGGAGTGGGAGAGCAGTACTTC.

This CDR3 reads CASSYAAGSGYTF. The CDR3 DNA reads as TGTGCCAGCAGTTACGCAGCGGGTAGTGGCTACACCTTC. This sequence joins TRBV6-5 and TRBJ1-2; D not certain. Germline V gene lookup returns CDR1 MNHEY and CDR2 SVGAGI. This CDR3 contains 13 residues. V was cut by 2 bases and J by 7 bases, with 11 bases left in between.

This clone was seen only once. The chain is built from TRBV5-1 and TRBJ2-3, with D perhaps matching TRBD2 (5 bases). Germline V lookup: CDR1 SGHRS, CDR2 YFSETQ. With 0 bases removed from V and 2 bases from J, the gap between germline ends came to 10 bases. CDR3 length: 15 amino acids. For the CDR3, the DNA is TGCGCCAGCAGCTTGGCACGGGGAATCACAGATACGCAGTATTTT. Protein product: CASSLARGITDTQYF. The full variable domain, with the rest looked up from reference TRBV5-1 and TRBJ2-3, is KAGVTQTPRYLIKTRGQQVTLSCSPISGHRSVSWYQQTPGQGLQFLFEYFSETQRNKGNFPGRFSGRQFSNSRSEMNVSTLELGDSALYLCASSLARGITDTQYFGPGTRLTVL.

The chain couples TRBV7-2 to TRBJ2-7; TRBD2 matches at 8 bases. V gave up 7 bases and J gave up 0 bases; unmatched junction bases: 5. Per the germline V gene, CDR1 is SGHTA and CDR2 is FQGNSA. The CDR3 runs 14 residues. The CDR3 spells CASTPTSDSYEQYF. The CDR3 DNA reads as TGTGCCAGCACCCCGACTAGCGACTCCTACGAGCAGTACTTC.

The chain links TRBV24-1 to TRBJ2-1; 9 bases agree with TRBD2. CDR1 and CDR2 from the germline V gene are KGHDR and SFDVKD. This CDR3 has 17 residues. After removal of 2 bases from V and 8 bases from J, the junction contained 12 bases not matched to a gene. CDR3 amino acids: CATSDSSGDKGGHEQFF. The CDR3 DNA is TGTGCCACCAGTGATTCTAGCGGGGATAAAGGTGGGCATGAGCAGTTCTTC.

This CDR3 reads CATQRKGAYEQYF. DNA of the CDR3: TGTGCCACCCAGCGGAAGGGGGCCTACGAGCAGTACTTC. The V call is TRBV5-4, the J call TRBJ2-7, with D tentatively TRBD1 (6 bases). The CDR3 has 13 amino acids. Germline V gene sequence: CDR1 SGHNT, CDR2 YYREEE (reference sequence). Trimming removed 9 bases at V and 2 bases at J, with 15 bases between.

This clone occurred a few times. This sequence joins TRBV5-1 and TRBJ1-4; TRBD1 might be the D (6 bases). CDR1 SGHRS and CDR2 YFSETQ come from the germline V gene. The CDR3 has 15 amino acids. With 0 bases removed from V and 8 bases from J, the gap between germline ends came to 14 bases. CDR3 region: CASSLDGGRWEKLFF. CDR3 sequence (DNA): TGCGCCAGCAGCTTGGATGGGGGCCGTTGGGAAAAACTGTTTTTT.

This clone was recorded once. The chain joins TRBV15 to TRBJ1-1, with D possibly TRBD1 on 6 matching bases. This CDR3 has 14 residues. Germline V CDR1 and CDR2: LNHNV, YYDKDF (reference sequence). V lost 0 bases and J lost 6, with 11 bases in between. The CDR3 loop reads CATSRDQKGAEAFF. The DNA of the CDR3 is TGTGCCACCAGCAGAGATCAGAAGGGGGCTGAAGCTTTCTTT.

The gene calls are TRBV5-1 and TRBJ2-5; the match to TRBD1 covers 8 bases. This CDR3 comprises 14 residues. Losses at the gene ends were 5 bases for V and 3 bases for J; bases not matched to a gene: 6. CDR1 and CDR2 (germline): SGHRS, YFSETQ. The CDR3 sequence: CASSLTGEKETQYF. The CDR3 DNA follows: TGCGCCAGCAGTCTGACAGGGGAGAAAGAGACCCAGTACTTC.

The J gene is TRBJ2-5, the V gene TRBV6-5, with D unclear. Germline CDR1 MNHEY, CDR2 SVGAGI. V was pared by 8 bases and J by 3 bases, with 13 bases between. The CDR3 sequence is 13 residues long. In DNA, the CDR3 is TGTGCCAGCGGCCCGACGGGTAAAGAGACCCAGTACTTC. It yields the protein CASGPTGKETQYF.

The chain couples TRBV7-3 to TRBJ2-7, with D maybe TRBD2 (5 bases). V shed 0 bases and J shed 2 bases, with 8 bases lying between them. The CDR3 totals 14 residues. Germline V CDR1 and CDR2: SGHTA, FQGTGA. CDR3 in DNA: TGTGCCAGCAGCTTAACGGCGGGTCCCTACGAGCAGTACTTC. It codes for CASSLTAGPYEQYF.

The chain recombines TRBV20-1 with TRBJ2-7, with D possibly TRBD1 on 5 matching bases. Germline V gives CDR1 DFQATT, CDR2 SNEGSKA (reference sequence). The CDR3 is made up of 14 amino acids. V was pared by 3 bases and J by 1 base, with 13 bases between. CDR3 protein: CSASLAGISYEQYF. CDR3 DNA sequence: TGCAGTGCTAGTTTGGCAGGGATTTCCTACGAGCAGTACTTC.

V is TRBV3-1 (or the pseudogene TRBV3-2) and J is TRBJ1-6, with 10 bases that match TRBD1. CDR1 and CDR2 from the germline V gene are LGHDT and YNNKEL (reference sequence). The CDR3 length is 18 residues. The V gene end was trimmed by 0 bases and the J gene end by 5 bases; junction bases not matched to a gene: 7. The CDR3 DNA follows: TGTGCCAGCAGCCAAGATTGGGGAGGGACAGGGGATAATTCACCCCTCCACTTT. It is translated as CASSQDWGGTGDNSPLHF.

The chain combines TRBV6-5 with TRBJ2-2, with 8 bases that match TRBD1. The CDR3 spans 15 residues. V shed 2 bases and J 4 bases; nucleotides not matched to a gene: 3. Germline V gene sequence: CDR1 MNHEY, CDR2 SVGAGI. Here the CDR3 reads CASSYQTGATGELFF. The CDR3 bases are TGTGCCAGCAGTTACCAGACAGGGGCCACCGGGGAGCTGTTTTTT.

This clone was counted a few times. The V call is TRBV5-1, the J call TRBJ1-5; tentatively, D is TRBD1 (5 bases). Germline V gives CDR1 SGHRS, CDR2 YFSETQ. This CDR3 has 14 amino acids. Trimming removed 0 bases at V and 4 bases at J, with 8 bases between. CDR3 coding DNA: TGCGCCAGCAGCTTGGTGGCAGGGAATCAGCCCCAGCATTTT. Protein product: CASSLVAGNQPQHF.

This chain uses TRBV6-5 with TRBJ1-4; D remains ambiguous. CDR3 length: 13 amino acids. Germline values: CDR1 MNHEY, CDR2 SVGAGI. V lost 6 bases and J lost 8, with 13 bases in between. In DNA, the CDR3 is TGTGCCAGCAGAAAAAGCGGTGGAGAAAAACTGTTTTTT. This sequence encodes CASRKSGGEKLFF.

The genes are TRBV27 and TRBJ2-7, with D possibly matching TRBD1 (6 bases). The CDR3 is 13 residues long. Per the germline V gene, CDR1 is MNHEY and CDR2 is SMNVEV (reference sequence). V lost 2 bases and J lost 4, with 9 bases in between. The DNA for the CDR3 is TGTGCCAGCAGTTTAGACAGGTTATACGAGCAGTACTTC. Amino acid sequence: CASSLDRLYEQYF.

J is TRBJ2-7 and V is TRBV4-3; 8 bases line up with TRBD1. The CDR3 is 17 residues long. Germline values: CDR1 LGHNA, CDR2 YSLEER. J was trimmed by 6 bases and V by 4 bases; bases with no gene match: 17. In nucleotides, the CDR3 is TGCGCCAGCAGCCTAGCCTCGGCAGGGGGCCTCAGCGGCGAGCAGTACTTC. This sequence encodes CASSLASAGGLSGEQYF.

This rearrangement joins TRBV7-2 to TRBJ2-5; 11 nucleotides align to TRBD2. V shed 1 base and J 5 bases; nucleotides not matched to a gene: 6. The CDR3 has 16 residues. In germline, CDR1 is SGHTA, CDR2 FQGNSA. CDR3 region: CASSLVSGGAEETQYF. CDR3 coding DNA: TGTGCCAGCAGCTTAGTTAGCGGGGGGGCCGAGGAGACCCAGTACTTC.

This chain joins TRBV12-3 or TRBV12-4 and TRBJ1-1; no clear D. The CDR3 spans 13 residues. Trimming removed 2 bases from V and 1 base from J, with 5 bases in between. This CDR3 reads CASSLSTNTEAFF. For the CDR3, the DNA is TGTGCCAGCAGTTTATCTACGAACACTGAAGCTTTCTTT.

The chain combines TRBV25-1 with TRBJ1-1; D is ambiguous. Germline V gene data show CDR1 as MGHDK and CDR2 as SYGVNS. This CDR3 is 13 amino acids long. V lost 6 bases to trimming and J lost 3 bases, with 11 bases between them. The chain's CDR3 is CASRRREDTEAFF. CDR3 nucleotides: TGTGCCAGCAGAAGGCGAGAGGACACTGAAGCTTTCTTT.

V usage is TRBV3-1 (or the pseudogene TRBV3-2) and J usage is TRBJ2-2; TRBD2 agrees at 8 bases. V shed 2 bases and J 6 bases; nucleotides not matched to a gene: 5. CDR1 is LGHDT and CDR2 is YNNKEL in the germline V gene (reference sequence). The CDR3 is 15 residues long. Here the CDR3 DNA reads TGTGCCAGCAGCCAATACCTCGGGGGGGCCGGGGAGCTGTTTTTT. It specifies CASSQYLGGAGELFF.

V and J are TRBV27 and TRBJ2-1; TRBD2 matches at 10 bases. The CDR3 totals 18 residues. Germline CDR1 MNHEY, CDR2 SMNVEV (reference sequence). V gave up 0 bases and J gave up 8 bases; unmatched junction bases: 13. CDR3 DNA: TGTGCCAGCAGTTTATCGTTAAGACTAGCGGGTAATGGGGATGAGCAGTTCTTC. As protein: CASSLSLRLAGNGDEQFF.

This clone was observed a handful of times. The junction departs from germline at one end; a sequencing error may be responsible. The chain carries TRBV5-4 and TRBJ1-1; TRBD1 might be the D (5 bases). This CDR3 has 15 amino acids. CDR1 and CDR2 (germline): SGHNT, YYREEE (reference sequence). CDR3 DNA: TGTGCCAGCAGTTTGGTGGGGGGACCCTACACTGAAGCTTTCTTT. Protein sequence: CASSLVGGPYTEAFF.

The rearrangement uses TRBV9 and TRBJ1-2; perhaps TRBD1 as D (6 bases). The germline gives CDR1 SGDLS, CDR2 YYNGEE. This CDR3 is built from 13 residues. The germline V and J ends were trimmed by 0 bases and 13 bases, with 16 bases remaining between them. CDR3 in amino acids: CASSVADHRAPTF. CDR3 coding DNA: TGTGCCAGCAGCGTAGCTGACCACAGGGCACCCACCTTC.

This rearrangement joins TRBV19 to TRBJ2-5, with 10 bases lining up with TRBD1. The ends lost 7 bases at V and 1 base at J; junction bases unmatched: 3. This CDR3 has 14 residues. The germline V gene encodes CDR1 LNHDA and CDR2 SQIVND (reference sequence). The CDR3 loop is CASKRTGGQETQYF. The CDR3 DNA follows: TGTGCCAGTAAGAGGACAGGGGGCCAAGAGACCCAGTACTTC.

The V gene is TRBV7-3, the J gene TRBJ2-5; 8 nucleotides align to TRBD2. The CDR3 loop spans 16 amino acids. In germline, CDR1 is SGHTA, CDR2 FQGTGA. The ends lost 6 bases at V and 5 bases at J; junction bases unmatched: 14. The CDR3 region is CASSPGLAPVGETQYF. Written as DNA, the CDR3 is TGTGCCAGCAGTCCCGGACTAGCCCCGGTGGGGGAGACCCAGTACTTC.

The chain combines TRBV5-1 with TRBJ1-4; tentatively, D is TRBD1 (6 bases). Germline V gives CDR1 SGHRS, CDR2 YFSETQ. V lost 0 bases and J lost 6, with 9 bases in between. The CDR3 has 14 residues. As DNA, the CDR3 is TGCGCCAGCAGCTTGGTAGGACAGTATGAAAAACTGTTTTTT. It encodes CASSLVGQYEKLFF.